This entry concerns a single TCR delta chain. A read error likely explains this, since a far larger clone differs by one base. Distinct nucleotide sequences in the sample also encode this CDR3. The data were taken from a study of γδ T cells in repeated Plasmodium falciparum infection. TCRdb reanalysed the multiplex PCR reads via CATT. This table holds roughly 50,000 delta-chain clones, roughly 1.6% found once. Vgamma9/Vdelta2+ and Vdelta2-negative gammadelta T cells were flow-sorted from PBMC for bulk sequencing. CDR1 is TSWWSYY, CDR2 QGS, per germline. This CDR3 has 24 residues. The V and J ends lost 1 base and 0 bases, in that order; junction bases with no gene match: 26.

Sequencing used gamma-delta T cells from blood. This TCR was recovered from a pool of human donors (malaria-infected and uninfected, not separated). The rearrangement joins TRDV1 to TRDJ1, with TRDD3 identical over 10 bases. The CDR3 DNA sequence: TGTGCTCTTGGGGAACGACCTACCTCGCTAACGGGGGGATACGCTGCCGGGTACACCGATAAACTCATCTTT. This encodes CALGERPTSLTGGYAAGYTDKLIF.